This T cell receptor beta chain was sequenced in a study of immune heterogeneity within non-small cell lung tumors. Study outcomes and limitations: Tumor sites within a patient were found to share identical dominant CDR3 beta clonotypes, and site-unique high-frequency clones were also present. Local T-cell clonality tracked local tumor mutational burden; the correlation was moderate but significant (R approximately 0.3).

A multiplex PCR containing 32 V primers and 13 J primers was used to amplify TCR beta CDR3. TCRdb independently ran MiXCR on the multiplex PCR reads; one entry per CDR3 protein. The data show tens of thousands of distinct CDR3 sequences, with over 25% seen just once and about 3.8% held by the top ten. On this clonotype: Antigen specificity is unknown. A read error may be the cause here, since a much bigger clone is one base away.

The starting template was genomic DNA from bulk tumor, approximately 630 ng per sample. In surgery, several biopsies were collected from each primary tumor at widely spaced sites. The study enrolled patients with untreated, newly diagnosed non-small cell lung cancer who underwent curative surgery. Germline CDR1 and CDR2: SGHKS and YYEKEE (reference sequence). V lost 2 bases and J lost 3, with 11 bases in between. CDR3 length: 14 residues. The clonotype originates from a man between 40 and 49 years old with non-small cell lung cancer. Sequencing was done on a sample of lung tumor tissue. The gene calls are TRBV5-5 and TRBJ1-1, with D perhaps TRBD1 (6 bases). The CDR3 here is CASSFGTLDTEAFF. In nucleotides, the CDR3 is TGTGCCAGCAGCTTCGGGACATTGGACACTGAAGCTTTCTTT.